These 20 T cell receptor beta chains were sequenced from one sample in a study of T cell repertoires in cytomegalovirus infection. Each CDR3 protein gets one entry after TCRdb re-called the reads with MiXCR. Of roughly 46,000 distinct CDR3 sequences detected, about a fifth appear once; the ten largest clones hold about 55%. No antigen has been identified for these receptors. The source was CD8+ T cells from cultured PBMCs, collected from culture after CMV antigen stimulation. Receptor source: a human donor in good health (CMV status not recorded). Some clones in this sample may be carry-over from other donors' samples.

This clonotype turned up a few times. The CDR3 bases are TGTGCCAGCAGCCAGAAGGGGGCACGGATCTACGAGCAGTACTTC. This encodes CASSQKGARIYEQYF. This chain links TRBV3-1 with TRBJ2-7, with 7 bases identical to TRBD1. The CDR3 is made up of 15 amino acids. Trimming at V came to 3 bases and at J to 3 bases, leaving 8 bases not matched to a gene. Germline values: CDR1 LGHDT, CDR2 YNNKEL (reference sequence).

About this clonotype itself: A junction boundary mismatches the germline segment, possibly from a read error. The gene calls are TRBV14 and TRBJ2-1; D possibly matches TRBD1 or TRBD2 (5 bases each). The germline V gene has CDR1 SGHDN and CDR2 FVKESK. CDR3 length: 17 amino acids. The CDR3: CTSSQDRDGRAYNEQFF. The DNA of the CDR3 is TGTACCAGCAGCCAAGATCGGGACGGTCGCGCCTACAATGAGCAGTTCTTC.

This clonotype has just a few counts. The chain is built from TRBV12-3 or TRBV12-4 and TRBJ2-2; D perhaps matches TRBD2 (5 bases). V lost 5 bases and J 7 bases, leaving 17 bases between the germline ends. This CDR3 is 15 amino acids long. This CDR3 is CASSPRVPGIGELFF. Written as DNA, the CDR3 is TGTGCCAGCAGTCCAAGGGTTCCGGGGATCGGGGAGCTGTTTTTT.

The genes are TRBV13 and TRBJ2-7, with 7 bases matching TRBD1. CDR1 PRHDT and CDR2 FYEKMQ come from the germline V gene (reference sequence). CDR3 size: 14 residues. V trimming: 4 bases; J trimming: 2 bases; junction bases outside the gene matches: 5. The CDR3 DNA is TGTGCCAGCAGCTCAGGACAGGTGCCCTACGAGCAGTACTTC. It codes for CASSSGQVPYEQYF.

This chain joins TRBV28 and TRBJ2-4; 7 nucleotides align to TRBD1. Germline loops: CDR1 MDHEN, CDR2 SYDVKM. V lost 6 bases, J lost 0 bases, and 8 bases stayed unmatched. CDR3 length equals 16 residues. The CDR3 DNA reads as TGTGCCAGCAGCACAACCGGGACAGTAGCCAAAAACATTCAGTACTTC. It codes for CASSTTGTVAKNIQYF.

This clonotype has only a few counts. This chain links TRBV4-3 with TRBJ2-7; 7 nucleotides agree with TRBD2. V gave up 0 bases and J gave up 4 bases; unmatched junction bases: 9. CDR3 size: 16 residues. Germline CDR1 LGHNA, CDR2 YSLEER. The CDR3 here is CASSQDRSWGGYEQYF. The CDR3 DNA is TGCGCCAGCAGCCAAGATAGGAGCTGGGGAGGGTACGAGCAGTACTTC.

The chain couples TRBV12-3 or TRBV12-4 to TRBJ2-2; possible D gene TRBD2, 5 bases. This CDR3 comprises 14 residues. Trimming took 6 bases from V and 0 from J, leaving 8 bases between them. This chain's CDR3 is CASRTGTNTGELFF. For the CDR3, the DNA is TGTGCCAGCAGAACGGGGACGAACACCGGGGAGCTGTTTTTT.

There are many counts of this clonotype. The chain carries TRBV9 and TRBJ1-1; perhaps TRBD1 as D (5 bases). V lost 0 bases and J 11 bases, leaving 14 bases between the germline ends. Germline V gives CDR1 SGDLS, CDR2 YYNGEE. This CDR3 is 13 amino acids long. CDR3 protein: CASSVAGLSTAFF. For the CDR3, the DNA is TGTGCCAGCAGCGTAGCGGGACTTTCCACGGCTTTCTTT.

This clonotype was seen more than once but under ten times. The rearrangement joins TRBV29-1 to TRBJ1-5; 7 bases match TRBD1. Per the germline V gene, CDR1 is SQVTM and CDR2 is ANQGSEA. The CDR3 length is 15 residues. With 7 bases clipped from V and 2 bases from J, the junction kept 11 bases outside the gene matches. The CDR3 reads CSDMEGACGNQPQHF. For the CDR3, the DNA is TGCAGCGACATGGAGGGGGCATGTGGCAATCAGCCCCAGCATTTT. Drawing the rest from reference TRBV29-1 and TRBJ1-5, the complete variable domain is SAVISQKPSRDICQRGTSLTIQCQVDSQVTMMFWYRQQPGQSLTLIATANQGSEATYESGFVIDKFPISRPNLTFSTLTVSNMSPEDSSIYLCSDMEGACGNQPQHFGDGTRLSIL.

In its sample, this clonotype was seen many times. The chain employs TRBV11-2 and TRBJ1-1, with D possibly being TRBD1 (6 bases). CDR1 is SGHAT and CDR2 is FQNNGV in the germline V gene. Trimming stripped 3 bases from V and 1 base from J, with 9 bases between. This CDR3 is 14 amino acids long. This chain's CDR3 is CASSFRGQNTEAFF. For the CDR3, the DNA is TGTGCCAGCAGCTTCCGGGGGCAGAACACTGAAGCTTTCTTT.

The rearrangement joins TRBV6-2 or TRBV6-3 to TRBJ2-7; the D is unclear. This CDR3 is 12 amino acids long. V shed 4 bases and J shed 0 bases, with 4 bases lying between them. CDR1 MNHEY and CDR2 SVGEGT come from the germline V gene. Here the CDR3 DNA reads TGTGCCAGCAGTTTGAGCTCCTACGAGCAGTACTTC. This translates into CASSLSSYEQYF.

This chain joins TRBV6-1 and TRBJ1-4; tentative D call: TRBD1 (5 bases). V gave up 6 bases and J gave up 8 bases, with 13 bases separating them. There are 13 residues in the CDR3. Germline V gene data show CDR1 as MNHNS and CDR2 as SASEGT. CDR3 sequence: CASRHGGSEKLFF. In nucleotides, the CDR3 is TGTGCCAGCAGACACGGGGGATCGGAAAAACTGTTTTTT.

This clonotype appeared many times. The chain couples TRBV20-1 to TRBJ1-2; tentatively, D is TRBD1 (5 bases). V was clipped by 6 bases and J by 0 bases, with 14 bases between them. CDR1 and CDR2 (germline): DFQATT, SNEGSKA (reference sequence). CDR3 size: 14 residues. The CDR3 region is CSATPGQTNYGYTF. The CDR3 DNA reads TGCAGTGCCACCCCAGGGCAAACTAACTATGGCTACACCTTC.

This clonotype was seen ten or more times. The V and J genes are TRBV7-6 and TRBJ2-7, with D perhaps TRBD1 or TRBD2 (6 bases each). V was cut by 5 bases and J by 0 bases, with 23 bases left in between. The germline V gene has CDR1 SGHVS and CDR2 FNYEAQ. The CDR3 contains 18 residues. The CDR3 nucleotides read TGTGCCAGCAGCGATTCCCACCGGGGGCGTCCGAGCTCCTACGAGCAGTACTTC. Protein product: CASSDSHRGRPSSYEQYF.

Concerning this clonotype: Germline is not matched at one junction end, which may reflect a read error. The chain links TRBV6-1 to TRBJ2-1, with 10 bases lining up with TRBD2. The CDR3 consists of 16 residues. CDR1 and CDR2 from the germline V gene are MNHNS and SASEGT. CDR3 residues: CASSAVAGGSYNEQFF. CDR3 sequence (DNA): TGTGCCAGTAGTGCCGTAGCGGGAGGATCCTACAATGAGCAGTTCTTC.

The chain joins TRBV7-2 to TRBJ1-1, with D maybe TRBD1 (6 bases). Germline V gene sequence: CDR1 SGHTA, CDR2 FQGNSA. This CDR3 has 16 residues. V was trimmed by 1 base and J by 1 base, leaving 13 bases between them. CDR3 DNA sequence: TGTGCCAGCAGCTTAGGGAACAGGGCGCAGAACACTGAAGCTTTCTTT. Translating it yields CASSLGNRAQNTEAFF.

In its sample, this clonotype is medium-sized (0.01 to 0.1%). The chain links TRBV9 to TRBJ2-5; tentative D call: TRBD1 (6 bases). The CDR3 sequence is 15 residues long. The germline V gene has CDR1 SGDLS and CDR2 YYNGEE. Trimming removed 0 bases at V and 5 bases at J, with 14 bases between. CDR3 protein: CASSVALTGSETQYF. As DNA, the CDR3 is TGTGCCAGCAGCGTAGCGCTCACAGGGAGCGAGACCCAGTACTTC.

This clonotype was detected only a few times. This chain uses TRBV20-1 with TRBJ1-2, with D perhaps TRBD1 (5 bases). V lost 5 bases and J lost 4, with 14 bases in between. CDR3 length equals 13 residues. Germline lookup yields CDR1 DFQATT and CDR2 SNEGSKA (reference sequence). The DNA of the CDR3 is TGCAGTGCTGATAGCAGGGCGGGCTATGGCTACACCTTC. Its translation is CSADSRAGYGYTF.

In this sample, this clonotype turned up a few times. The chain carries TRBV5-3 and TRBJ2-2, with D perhaps being TRBD1 or TRBD2 (7 bases each). Being an ORF, TRBV5-3 has a function that is uncertain. The CDR3 is 17 residues long. Trimming removed 4 bases from V and 2 bases from J, with 18 bases in between. The CDR3 region has the DNA TGTGCCAGAAGCCCAGGGGGGGGGAGGGCCAACACCGGGGAGCTGTTTTTT. Translating it yields CARSPGGGRANTGELFF.

This chain links TRBV29-1 with TRBJ1-2; possibly TRBD1 for D (6 bases). This CDR3 region has 16 residues. Per germline, CDR1 SQVTM and CDR2 ANQGSEA. Trimming left V 1 base short and J 5 bases short, with 20 bases between. The CDR3 DNA follows: TGCAGCGTTGAAGCTCCACAGGGCTCCATAGGATATGGCTACACCTTC. This translates into CSVEAPQGSIGYGYTF.